Shown below are 20 T cell receptor beta chains from a single sample sequenced in a study of T-cell reconstitution after alpha-beta-depleted transplantation in children. Preparation of the TCRbeta library was carried out with unique molecular identifiers. TCRdb called the PCR reads again in MiXCR, with one record for every CDR3 protein. The data contain 450,000 to 600,000 distinct CDR3 sequences, roughly 10% of them singletons. This specimen consisted of PBMCs, obtained before TCRalphabeta/CD19-depleted stem cell transplant. These receptors were collected from a child aged 2-15 years with inherited bone marrow failure, due to receive a stem cell transplant.

As concerns this clonotype: This may arise from a read error, as a much more abundant clone is one base away. This chain joins TRBV5-8 and TRBJ2-3; D remains ambiguous. The CDR3 is 14 residues long. V lost 0 bases to trimming and J lost 6 bases, with 11 bases between them. CDR1 SGHTS and CDR2 YDEGEE come from the germline V gene. CDR3 sequence (DNA): TGTGCCAGCAGCTTGGAGGCAGCTTGGGATACGCAGTATTTT. Translating gives CASSLEAAWDTQYF.

Many counts were recorded for this clonotype. The CDR3, as DNA: TGTGCCAGCAGTTTCACCCCTACTCCCTCTGGGGCCAACGTCCTGACTTTC. As protein: CASSFTPTPSGANVLTF. The gene calls are TRBV6-5 and TRBJ2-6; no firm D call. V dropped 4 bases and J dropped 0 bases, with 13 bases sitting between them. The CDR3 contains 17 residues. Germline assignment: CDR1 MNHEY and CDR2 SVGAGI.

The sample holds a few counts of this clonotype. The CDR3 loop reads CASSLSRTSGNYNEQFF. CDR3 sequence (DNA): TGCGCCAGCAGCTTGTCGCGGACTAGCGGCAACTACAATGAGCAGTTCTTC. This chain uses TRBV5-1 with TRBJ2-1; 10 bases map to TRBD2. V lost 1 base, J lost 3 bases, and 7 bases stayed unmatched. The CDR3 totals 17 residues. Germline CDR1 is SGHRS and CDR2 is YFSETQ.

This clonotype was recorded at least ten times. V usage is TRBV29-1 and J usage is TRBJ2-7; D gene ambiguous. CDR3 length: 11 residues. V shed 7 bases and J shed 2 bases, with 9 bases lying between them. Germline CDR1 reads SQVTM; CDR2 reads ANQGSEA. The CDR3 bases are TGCAGCGCTACCATCCCCTACGAGCAGTACTTC. Translating it yields CSATIPYEQYF.

This clonotype has just a few counts. The J gene is TRBJ1-2, the V gene TRBV5-4, with D possibly TRBD1 on 5 matching bases. The CDR3 has 13 residues. Trimming left V 3 bases short and J 8 bases short, with 14 bases between. In germline, CDR1 is SGHNT, CDR2 YYREEE (reference sequence). CDR3 nucleotides: TGTGCCAGCAGCTCCACAGGATCCCAAGGCTACACCTTC. Amino acid sequence: CASSSTGSQGYTF.

This clonotype showed up many times. The chain joins TRBV12-3 or TRBV12-4 to TRBJ2-7; the D call may be TRBD1 or TRBD2 (5 bases each). The CDR3 contains 14 residues. Between the trimmed V and J ends, which lost 4 bases and 5 bases, there was a span of 15 bases. CDR3 loop: CASSSRARDDEQYF. The DNA of the CDR3 is TGTGCCAGCAGTTCTCGCGCCCGGGACGACGAGCAGTACTTC.

This clonotype occurred many times. This chain uses TRBV7-2 with TRBJ1-5, with D unclear. Germline values: CDR1 SGHTA, CDR2 FQGNSA. The CDR3 contains 14 residues. V lost 5 bases to trimming and J lost 6 bases, with 14 bases between them. CDR3 residues: CASSLLPGGQPQHF. CDR3 coding DNA: TGTGCCAGCAGCCTCCTTCCGGGAGGTCAGCCCCAGCATTTT.

This chain connects TRBV7-9 to TRBJ2-7, with D perhaps given as TRBD1 or TRBD2 (5 bases each). Germline loops: CDR1 SEHNR, CDR2 FQNEAQ (reference sequence). V gave up 4 bases and J gave up 0 bases, with 13 bases separating them. This CDR3 is 15 amino acids long. As DNA, the CDR3 is TGTGCCAGCAGCTCTCGGGACCGACCCTCCTACGAGCAGTACTTC. Translating it yields CASSSRDRPSYEQYF.

This clonotype was found many times. The V gene is TRBV6-1, the J gene TRBJ2-1, with 12 nucleotides matching TRBD2. Per germline, CDR1 MNHNS and CDR2 SASEGT. This CDR3 contains 19 residues. Unmatched junction bases numbered 10, after V lost 1 base and J lost 3 bases. The CDR3 bases are TGTGCCAGCAGTGAAGAATTTGCCCTAGCGGGAGGGGACTACAATGAGCAGTTCTTC. Translation gives CASSEEFALAGGDYNEQFF.

V and J are TRBV28 and TRBJ2-7; D is perhaps TRBD1 (5 bases). Germline CDR1 MDHEN, CDR2 SYDVKM. The CDR3 contains 14 residues. Trimming removed 3 bases at V and 2 bases at J, with 11 bases between. CDR3 protein: CASSLYRNAYEQYF. The CDR3 DNA sequence: TGTGCCAGCAGTTTGTACAGGAATGCCTACGAGCAGTACTTC.

This clonotype was observed at least ten times. This chain uses TRBV7-6 with TRBJ2-3, with a tentative D call TRBD2 (5 bases). The CDR3 contains 15 residues. The ends were cut back, 0 bases at V and 4 bases at J, with 11 bases in the middle. The germline CDR1 and CDR2 sequences are SGHVS and FNYEAQ. DNA for the CDR3: TGTGCCAGCAGCTTAGCGGGAGACATGTCAGATACGCAGTATTTT. Its translation is CASSLAGDMSDTQYF.

This clonotype has just a few counts. Germline and junction disagree at one end, which may indicate a read error. The chain uses TRBV7-2 and TRBJ2-4; 9 bases line up with TRBD2. This CDR3 has 15 residues. From germline, CDR1 is SGHTA and CDR2 FQGNSA. This CDR3 reads CASSSDGTLAGSPGF. The CDR3 nucleotides read TGTGCCAGCAGCTCCGACGGGACCCTAGCGGGGAGCCCGGGTTTC.

Many counts were recorded for this clonotype. The chain joins TRBV25-1 to TRBJ2-3, with unresolved D. Germline CDR1 MGHDK, CDR2 SYGVNS. V lost 6 bases and J 1 base, leaving 11 bases between the germline ends. The length of the CDR3 is 14 residues. The CDR3 sequence: CASRLGLGTDTQYF. CDR3 in DNA: TGTGCCAGCAGGCTGGGGTTGGGCACAGATACGCAGTATTTT. Filled out from reference TRBV25-1 and TRBJ2-3, the complete variable domain reads EADIYQTPRYLVIGTGKKITLECSQTMGHDKMYWYQQDPGMELHLIHYSYGVNSTEKGDLSSESTVSRIRTEHFPLTLESARPSHTSQYLCASRLGLGTDTQYFGPGTRLTVL.

The sample holds a few counts of this clonotype. The J gene is TRBJ2-1, the V gene TRBV12-3 or TRBV12-4; 10 bases agree with TRBD1. This CDR3 has 15 amino acids. The V and J ends lost 6 bases and 2 bases, in that order; junction bases with no gene match: 4. CDR3 region: CASSWDRGTYNEQFF. CDR3 coding DNA: TGTGCCAGCAGCTGGGACAGGGGTACCTACAATGAGCAGTTCTTC.

This clonotype was detected many times. The chain couples TRBV7-8 to TRBJ1-5; no clear D. Between the trimmed V and J ends, which lost 0 bases and 1 base, there was a span of 7 bases. This CDR3 spans 15 amino acids. CDR1 and CDR2 from the germline V gene are SGHVS and FQNEAQ. The CDR3 loop reads CASSLAGRSNQPQHF. The CDR3 DNA reads as TGTGCCAGCAGCTTAGCCGGGAGGAGCAATCAGCCCCAGCATTTT.

This clonotype was seen repeatedly, ten times or more. The gene calls are TRBV12-3 or TRBV12-4 and TRBJ2-7, with 10 bases matching TRBD1. The CDR3 extends over 14 amino acids. V gave up 6 bases and J gave up 5 bases; unmatched junction bases: 7. CDR3 DNA: TGTGCCAGCAGGGTCGGGACAGGGGTTAACGAGCAGTACTTC. Amino acids: CASRVGTGVNEQYF.

This clonotype occurred many times. The J gene is TRBJ2-1, the V gene TRBV27; TRBD2 agrees at 10 bases. The CDR3 has 15 residues. Germline V gene data show CDR1 as MNHEY and CDR2 as SMNVEV (reference sequence). Losses at the gene ends were 7 bases for V and 8 bases for J; bases not matched to a gene: 11. CDR3 in DNA: TGTGCCAGCACCCCAGCGGGAGGGGGGTCTTATGAGCAGTTCTTC. Translating it yields CASTPAGGGSYEQFF.

This clonotype appeared many times. The chain employs TRBV5-1 and TRBJ2-1; 13 bases fit TRBD2. Trimming at V came to 4 bases and at J to 3 bases, leaving 4 bases not matched to a gene. Per the germline V gene, CDR1 is SGHRS and CDR2 is YFSETQ. The length of the CDR3 is 16 residues. The CDR3 DNA is TGCGCCAGCAGCCCCGGGACTAGCGGGATCTACAATGAGCAGTTCTTC. Its protein product is CASSPGTSGIYNEQFF.

This clonotype occurred a few times. This chain links TRBV20-1 with TRBJ1-4, with 8 bases fitting TRBD1. This CDR3 contains 13 residues. Germline V gene sequence: CDR1 DFQATT, CDR2 SNEGSKA (reference sequence). The junction had 7 bases not matched to a gene; V was cut back by 6 bases and J by 7 bases. The CDR3 DNA reads as TGCAGTGCCACCCCAGGGGGCAGTGAAAAACTGTTTTTT. Its protein product is CSATPGGSEKLFF.

This clonotype was counted many times. The chain joins TRBV12-3 or TRBV12-4 to TRBJ2-1; no reliable D call. Trimming removed 3 bases at V and 8 bases at J, with 11 bases between. CDR3 size: 13 residues. CDR3 sequence: CASSFVGLYEQFF. CDR3 bases: TGTGCCAGCAGTTTCGTTGGTCTTTATGAGCAGTTCTTC.